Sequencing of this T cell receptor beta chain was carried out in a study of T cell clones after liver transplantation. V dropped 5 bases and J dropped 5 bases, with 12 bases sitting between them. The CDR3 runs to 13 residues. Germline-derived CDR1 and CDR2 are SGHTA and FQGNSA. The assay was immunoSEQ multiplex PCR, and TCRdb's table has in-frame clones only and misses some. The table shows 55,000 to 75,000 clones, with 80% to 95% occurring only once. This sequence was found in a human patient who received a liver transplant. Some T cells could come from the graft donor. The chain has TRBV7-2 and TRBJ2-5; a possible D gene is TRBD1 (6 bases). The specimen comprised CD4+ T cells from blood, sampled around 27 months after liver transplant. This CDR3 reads CASSQQGRETQYF. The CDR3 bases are TGTGCCAGCAGCCAACAGGGTAGGGAGACCCAGTACTTC.